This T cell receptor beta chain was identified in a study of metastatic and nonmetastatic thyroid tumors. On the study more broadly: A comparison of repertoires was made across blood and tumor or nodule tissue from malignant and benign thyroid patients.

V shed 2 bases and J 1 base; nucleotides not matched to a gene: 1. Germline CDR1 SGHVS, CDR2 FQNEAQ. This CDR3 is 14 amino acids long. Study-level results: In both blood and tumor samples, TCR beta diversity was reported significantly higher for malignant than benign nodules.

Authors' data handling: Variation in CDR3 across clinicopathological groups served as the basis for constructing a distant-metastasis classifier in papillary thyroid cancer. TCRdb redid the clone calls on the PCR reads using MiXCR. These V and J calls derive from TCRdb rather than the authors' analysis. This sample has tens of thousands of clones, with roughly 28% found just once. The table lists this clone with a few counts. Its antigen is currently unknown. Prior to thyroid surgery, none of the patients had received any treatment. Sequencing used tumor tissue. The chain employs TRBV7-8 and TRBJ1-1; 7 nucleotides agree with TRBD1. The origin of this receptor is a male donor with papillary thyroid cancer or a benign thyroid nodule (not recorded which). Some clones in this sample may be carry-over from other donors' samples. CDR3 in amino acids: CASSLRTGNTEAFF. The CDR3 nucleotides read TGTGCCAGCAGCTTAAGGACAGGGAACACTGAAGCTTTCTTT.